What follows is one T cell receptor beta chain and its context. This sample is part of a study of cytomegalovirus exposure and HLA in healthy donors. This CDR3 comprises 15 residues. J gave up 0 bases and V 5 bases, and 6 bases lay outside the gene matches. CDR1 is MNHEY, CDR2 SMNVEV, per germline (reference sequence). This PCR relied on a set of 60 Vbeta primers and 13 Jbeta primers. Libraries were prepared by immunoSEQ multiplex PCR; TCRdb keeps only in-frame clonotypes and omits some of them. The data contain hundreds of thousands of clones, approximately 80% of them singletons. The clonotype originates from a man aged 25-45 years in good health and CMV-seronegative. The rearrangement joins TRBV27 to TRBJ2-7, with 8 bases aligning to TRBD1. The material sequenced was PBMCs. CDR3 bases: TGTGCCAGCAGTGGGAGACAGGGGAGCTCCTACGAGCAGTACTTC. Its protein is CASSGRQGSSYEQYF.